The next 14 T cell receptor beta chains were all read from a single sample in a study of cytotoxic CD8 clonotypes in ibrutinib-treated CLL. Assay: immunoSEQ multiplex PCR; the TCRdb copy retains only in-frame clones and omits some. The table lists a few hundred thousand clones, 67% of them singletons, with roughly 6.7% in the top ten. Sample: PBMCs, taken after 36 months of ibrutinib treatment. The origin of the receptors is a human donor with chronic lymphocytic leukemia.

The rearrangement uses TRBV28 and TRBJ2-7, with TRBD2 matching 7 bases. V was clipped by 5 bases and J by 2 bases; unmatched bases: 9. There are 15 residues in the CDR3. Germline assignment: CDR1 MDHEN and CDR2 SYDVKM. CDR3 protein: CASSPAGRGTYEQYF. The CDR3 DNA follows: TGTGCCAGCAGTCCAGCGGGGCGGGGTACCTACGAGCAGTACTTC. Filled out from reference TRBV28 and TRBJ2-7, the complete variable domain reads DVKVTQSSRYLVKRTGEKVFLECVQDMDHENMFWYRQDPGLGLRLIYFSYDVKMKEKGDIPEGYSVSREKKERFSLILESASTNQTSMYLCASSPAGRGTYEQYFGPGTRLTVT.

This sequence joins TRBV5-1 and TRBJ2-7; the D call may be TRBD1 or TRBD2 (6 bases each). Trimming took off 1 base at V and 2 bases at J, with 13 bases between the two ends. CDR1 and CDR2 (germline): SGHRS, YFSETQ. The length of the CDR3 is 15 residues. CDR3 sequence: CASSLFWGATYEQYF. The CDR3 DNA reads TGCGCCAGCAGCTTGTTTTGGGGGGCGACCTACGAGCAGTACTTC. Complete variable domain (other parts from reference TRBV5-1 and TRBJ2-7): KAGVTQTPRYLIKTRGQQVTLSCSPISGHRSVSWYQQTPGQGLQFLFEYFSETQRNKGNFPGRFSGRQFSNSRSEMNVSTLELGDSALYLCASSLFWGATYEQYFGPGTRLTVT.

The gene calls are TRBV18 and TRBJ2-5; 9 nucleotides align to TRBD1. V shed 2 bases, J shed 3 bases, and the junction held 4 bases outside the gene matches. CDR1 and CDR2 (germline): KGHSH, LQKENI. The CDR3 is 15 amino acids. CDR3 region: CASSPTGGYEETQYF. DNA for the CDR3: TGTGCCAGCTCACCAACAGGGGGCTATGAAGAGACCCAGTACTTC. Using reference TRBV18 and TRBJ2-5 for the parts outside the CDR3, the full variable domain is NAGVMQNPRHLVRRRGQEARLRCSPMKGHSHVYWYRQLPEEGLKFMVYLQKENIIDESGMPKERFSAEFPKEGPSILRIQQVVRGDSAAYFCASSPTGGYEETQYFGPGTRLLVL.

The chain couples TRBV29-1 to TRBJ1-4, with D perhaps TRBD1 (6 bases). Trimming pared 6 bases from V and 6 bases from J, leaving 17 bases between. Germline values: CDR1 SQVTM, CDR2 ANQGSEA. This CDR3 has 14 amino acids. The CDR3 DNA reads as TGCAGCGTGGTCCTATTGGGGGCTGATGAAAAACTGTTTTTT. Translating it yields CSVVLLGADEKLFF.

Only a few counts were recorded for this clone. The genes are TRBV9 and TRBJ2-5; 8 bases fit TRBD2. Germline V CDR1 and CDR2: SGDLS, YYNGEE. The CDR3 consists of 16 residues. Trimming cost V 1 base and J 5 bases; bases outside gene matches: 10. The CDR3 coding sequence is TGTGCCAGCAGCGTAAGCGGGGGCGCCGTGGGGGAGACCCAGTACTTC. This codes for CASSVSGGAVGETQYF.

A single count supports this clone. The CDR3: CASSAPPGTGPNTEAFF. In DNA, the CDR3 is TGTGCCAGCAGCGCCCCTCCGGGGACAGGCCCGAACACTGAAGCTTTCTTT. This chain links TRBV9 with TRBJ1-1; TRBD1 matches at 8 bases. The CDR3 spans 17 residues. After removal of 3 bases from V and 1 base from J, the junction contained 11 bases not matched to a gene. Per the germline V gene, CDR1 is SGDLS and CDR2 is YYNGEE.

V gene TRBV7-8 combines with J gene TRBJ1-2, with 10 nucleotides matching TRBD1. The trim removed 1 base at V and 6 bases at J, leaving 5 bases unmatched. The CDR3 has 15 residues. Germline V gene sequence: CDR1 SGHVS, CDR2 FQNEAQ. As DNA, the CDR3 is TGTGCCAGCAGCTTAGACGACAGGGGGCTTGATGGCTACACCTTC. Translating it yields CASSLDDRGLDGYTF.

The V gene is TRBV6-5, the J gene TRBJ2-7; 8 bases agree with TRBD1. The germline CDR1 and CDR2 sequences are MNHEY and SVGAGI. With V trimmed by 0 bases and J by 2 bases, 3 bases remained unmatched. The CDR3 has 15 residues. CDR3: CASSYSGDRPYEQYF. CDR3 bases: TGTGCCAGCAGTTACTCTGGGGACAGGCCCTACGAGCAGTACTTC.

The chain has TRBV28 and TRBJ1-1; no reliable D call. This CDR3 region has 12 residues. Per the germline V gene, CDR1 is MDHEN and CDR2 is SYDVKM. Trimming pared 3 bases from V and 7 bases from J, leaving 9 bases between. In DNA, the CDR3 is TGTGCCAGCAGTTTCCCCGACTATGAAGCTTTCTTT. This encodes CASSFPDYEAFF.

This clone turned up a few times. The V gene is TRBV27, the J gene TRBJ2-1; TRBD2 agrees at 9 bases. Germline CDR1 is MNHEY and CDR2 is SMNVEV (reference sequence). Trimming at V came to 8 bases and at J to 10 bases, leaving 9 bases not matched to a gene. The CDR3 extends over 13 amino acids. CDR3 loop: CASARAGGREQFF. The CDR3 DNA sequence: TGTGCCAGCGCGAGGGCGGGGGGGCGAGAGCAGTTCTTC.

The V call is TRBV11-2, the J call TRBJ2-5, with D perhaps matching TRBD2 (5 bases). The germline V gene has CDR1 SGHAT and CDR2 FQNNGV. Trimming cost V 5 bases and J 2 bases, with 15 bases left between them. The CDR3 is made up of 15 amino acids. The CDR3 nucleotides are TGTGCCAGCAGCCCTAGGACTTGGTGGCAAGAGACCCAGTACTTC. Residues: CASSPRTWWQETQYF.

The CDR3 coding sequence is TGTGCCAGCAGTTCCCCGGGACAGGCGCTCTATGGCTACACCTTC. Its protein product is CASSSPGQALYGYTF. The rearrangement uses TRBV6-5 and TRBJ1-2; 8 bases align to TRBD1. The CDR3 is 15 amino acids. Germline V lookup: CDR1 MNHEY, CDR2 SVGAGI. With 4 bases clipped from V and 4 bases from J, the junction kept 8 bases outside the gene matches.

This chain joins TRBV18 and TRBJ2-3, with 11 bases aligning to TRBD2. The ends lost 6 bases at V and 7 bases at J; junction bases unmatched: 6. The V gene's germline CDR1 is KGHSH and CDR2 LQKENI. The CDR3 is made up of 14 amino acids. CDR3 in amino acids: CASSLAGGPNTQYF. DNA of the CDR3: TGTGCCAGCTCTTTAGCGGGGGGGCCAAATACGCAGTATTTT.

The V gene is TRBV7-6, the J gene TRBJ1-2; 7 nucleotides align to TRBD1. The germline V gene encodes CDR1 SGHVS and CDR2 FNYEAQ. The J segment lost 4 bases and the V segment lost 4 bases, leaving 21 bases of the junction unmatched. CDR3 length: 19 amino acids. This CDR3 reads CASSSRTGSPGRGFYGYTF. CDR3 DNA sequence: TGTGCCAGCAGCTCAAGGACAGGATCGCCTGGCCGTGGTTTCTATGGCTACACCTTC.